This T cell receptor beta chain was identified during a study of control samples from healthy donors and cancer patients. Assay used: immunoSEQ multiplex PCR; TCRdb lists only in-frame clones, some missing. The table includes about 190,000 clones, roughly nine tenths detected once. Germline V gives CDR1 SGHAT, CDR2 FQNNGV. CDR3 length: 16 residues. V lost 4 bases and J 0 bases, leaving 13 bases between the germline ends. This rearrangement joins TRBV11-2 to TRBJ1-3; D is perhaps TRBD1 (6 bases). Sequenced sample: blood. This clonotype was sampled from a young man in good health. CDR3 sequence (DNA): TGTGCCAGCAGCTCCCAGACAGGTGCCTCTGGAAACACCATATATTTT. Protein sequence: CASSSQTGASGNTIYF.